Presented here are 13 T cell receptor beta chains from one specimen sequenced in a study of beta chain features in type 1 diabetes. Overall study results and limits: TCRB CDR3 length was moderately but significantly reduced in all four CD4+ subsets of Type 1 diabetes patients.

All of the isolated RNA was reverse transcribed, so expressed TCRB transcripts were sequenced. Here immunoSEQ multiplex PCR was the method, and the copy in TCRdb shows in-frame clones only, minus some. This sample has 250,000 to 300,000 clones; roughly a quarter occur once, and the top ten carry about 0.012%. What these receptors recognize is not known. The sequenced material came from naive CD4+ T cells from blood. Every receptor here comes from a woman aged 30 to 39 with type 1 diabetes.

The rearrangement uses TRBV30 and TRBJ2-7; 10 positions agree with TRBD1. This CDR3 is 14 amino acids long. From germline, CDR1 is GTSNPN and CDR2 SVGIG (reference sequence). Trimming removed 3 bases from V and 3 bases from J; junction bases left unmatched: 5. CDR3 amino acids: CAWRRTGGLYEQYF. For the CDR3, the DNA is TGTGCCTGGAGGAGGACAGGGGGTCTCTACGAGCAGTACTTC.

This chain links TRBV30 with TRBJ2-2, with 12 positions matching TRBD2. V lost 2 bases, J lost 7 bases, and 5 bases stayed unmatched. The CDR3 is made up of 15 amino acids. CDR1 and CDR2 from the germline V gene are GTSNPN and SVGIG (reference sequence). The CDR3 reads CAWSRTSGTVGELFF. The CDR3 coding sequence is TGTGCCTGGAGTCGGACTAGCGGGACGGTCGGGGAGCTGTTTTTT. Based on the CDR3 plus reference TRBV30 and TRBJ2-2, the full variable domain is SQTIHQWPATLVQPVGSPLSLECTVEGTSNPNLYWYRQAAGRGLQLLFYSVGIGQISSEVPQNLSASRPQDRQFILSSKKLLLSDSGFYLCAWSRTSGTVGELFFGEGSRLTVL.

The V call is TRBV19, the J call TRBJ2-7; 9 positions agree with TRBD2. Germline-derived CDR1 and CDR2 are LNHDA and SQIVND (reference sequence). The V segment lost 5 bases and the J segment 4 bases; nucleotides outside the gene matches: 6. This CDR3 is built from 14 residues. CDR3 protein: CASSRAGGRYEQYF. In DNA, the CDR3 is TGTGCCAGTAGTCGCGCGGGAGGGCGGTACGAGCAGTACTTC.

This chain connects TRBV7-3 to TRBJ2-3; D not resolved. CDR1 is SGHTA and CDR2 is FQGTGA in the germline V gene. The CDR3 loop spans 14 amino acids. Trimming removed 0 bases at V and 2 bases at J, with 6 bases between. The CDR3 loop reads CASSLTGVTDTQYF. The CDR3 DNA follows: TGTGCCAGCAGCTTAACTGGAGTCACAGATACGCAGTATTTT.

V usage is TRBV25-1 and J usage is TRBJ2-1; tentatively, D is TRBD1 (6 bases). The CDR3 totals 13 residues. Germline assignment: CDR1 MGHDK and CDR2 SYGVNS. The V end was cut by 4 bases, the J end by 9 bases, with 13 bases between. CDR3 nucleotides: TGTGCCAGCAGTGGGGGGACAAGCCTTGAGCAGTTCTTC. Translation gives CASSGGTSLEQFF.

The CDR3: CASSVTPGTGVYNEQFF. The CDR3 nucleotides are TGTGCCAGTAGTGTAACCCCCGGGACAGGGGTATACAATGAGCAGTTCTTC. The rearrangement links TRBV19 to TRBJ2-1; 10 bases map to TRBD1. Germline V gene lookup returns CDR1 LNHDA and CDR2 SQIVND (reference sequence). The length of the CDR3 is 17 residues. Trimming cost V 5 bases and J 4 bases; bases outside gene matches: 11. Full variable domain (rest looked up from reference TRBV19 and TRBJ2-1): DGGITQSPKYLFRKEGQNVTLSCEQNLNHDAMYWYRQDPGQGLRLIYYSQIVNDFQKGDIAEGYSVSREKKESFPLTVTSAQKNPTAFYLCASSVTPGTGVYNEQFFGPGTRLTVL.

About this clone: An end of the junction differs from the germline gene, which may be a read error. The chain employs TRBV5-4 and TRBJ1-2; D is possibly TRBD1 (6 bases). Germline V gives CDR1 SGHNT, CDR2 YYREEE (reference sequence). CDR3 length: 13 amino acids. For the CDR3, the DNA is TGTGCCAGCAGTTTGGAAACAGGGAATGGCTACACCTTC. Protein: CASSLETGNGYTF.

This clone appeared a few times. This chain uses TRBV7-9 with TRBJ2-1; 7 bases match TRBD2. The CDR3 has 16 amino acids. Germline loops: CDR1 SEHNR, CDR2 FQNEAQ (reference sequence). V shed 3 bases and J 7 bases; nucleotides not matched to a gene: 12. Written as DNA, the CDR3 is TGTGCCAGCAGCTTCCTACTGCGAGCGGGAATGAATGAGCAGTTCTTC. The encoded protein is CASSFLLRAGMNEQFF.

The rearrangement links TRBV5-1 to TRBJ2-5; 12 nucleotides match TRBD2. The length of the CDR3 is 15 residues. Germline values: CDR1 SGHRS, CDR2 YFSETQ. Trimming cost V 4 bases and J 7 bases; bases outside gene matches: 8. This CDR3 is CASSVRTSGTATQYF. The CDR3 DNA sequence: TGCGCCAGCAGCGTCCGGACTAGCGGGACCGCGACCCAGTACTTC.

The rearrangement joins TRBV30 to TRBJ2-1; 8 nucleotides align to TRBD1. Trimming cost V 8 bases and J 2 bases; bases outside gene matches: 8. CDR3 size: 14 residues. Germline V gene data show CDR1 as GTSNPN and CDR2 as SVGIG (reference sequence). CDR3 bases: TGTGCCGGGATGGGACAGGTTACCTACAATGAGCAGTTCTTC. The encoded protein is CAGMGQVTYNEQFF.

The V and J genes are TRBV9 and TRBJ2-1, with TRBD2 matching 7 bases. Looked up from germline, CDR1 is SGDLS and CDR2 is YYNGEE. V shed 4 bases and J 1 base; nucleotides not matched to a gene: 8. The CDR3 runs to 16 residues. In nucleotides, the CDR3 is TGTGCCAGCAGCACGGGTAGCGGGTTGTCCTACAATGAGCAGTTCTTC. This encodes CASSTGSGLSYNEQFF. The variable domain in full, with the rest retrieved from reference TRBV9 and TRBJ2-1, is DSGVTQTPKHLITATGQRVTLRCSPRSGDLSVYWYQQSLDQGLQFLIQYYNGEERAKGNILERFSAQQFPDLHSELNLSSLELGDSALYFCASSTGSGLSYNEQFFGPGTRLTVL.

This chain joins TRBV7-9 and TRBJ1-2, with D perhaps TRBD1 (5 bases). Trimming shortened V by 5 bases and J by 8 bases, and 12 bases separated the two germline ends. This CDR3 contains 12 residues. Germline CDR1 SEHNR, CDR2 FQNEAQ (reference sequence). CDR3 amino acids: CASSPDTAGYTF. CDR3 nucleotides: TGTGCCAGCAGCCCGGACACCGCGGGCTACACCTTC. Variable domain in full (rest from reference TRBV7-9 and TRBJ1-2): DTGVSQNPRHKITKRGQNVTFRCDPISEHNRLYWYRQTLGQGPEFLTYFQNEAQLEKSRLLSDRFSAERPKGSFSTLEIQRTEQGDSAMYLCASSPDTAGYTFGSGTRLTVV.

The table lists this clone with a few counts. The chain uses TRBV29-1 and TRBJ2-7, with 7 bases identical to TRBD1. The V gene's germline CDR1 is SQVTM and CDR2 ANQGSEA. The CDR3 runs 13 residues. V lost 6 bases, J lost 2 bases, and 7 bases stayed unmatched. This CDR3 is CSVALTGTYEQYF. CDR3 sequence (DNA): TGCAGCGTCGCCTTGACAGGGACCTACGAGCAGTACTTC.